The 18 T cell receptor beta chains in this list originate from one sample, sequenced in a study of T cells in Graves' hyperthyroidism and ophthalmopathy. There were TCR beta CDR3 regions amplified from RNA transcripts. TCR CDR3 underwent first-round RT-PCR with the HTBI primer set. Via MiXCR, TCRdb re-called the multiplex PCR reads, giving one row per CDR3 protein. The table records about 380,000 distinct CDR3 sequences, 15% to 20% of them present only once. The sample was blood. Receptors were obtained from a man in his late teens or twenties with Graves' ophthalmopathy.

This clonotype was observed a few times. The chain combines TRBV2 with TRBJ1-4; D is possibly TRBD1 (5 bases). Trimming shortened V by 8 bases and J by 3 bases, and 22 bases separated the two germline ends. Per germline, CDR1 SNHLY and CDR2 FYNNEI. The CDR3 length is 17 residues. The CDR3 DNA reads TGTGCCAGCTTCTCTCCTGCGGGGGGTTCAGCTAATGAAAAACTGTTTTTT. Translating it yields CASFSPAGGSANEKLFF.

This clonotype was recorded many times. The chain joins TRBV27 to TRBJ1-4; no firm D call. Germline CDR1 is MNHEY and CDR2 is SMNVEV (reference sequence). V was shortened by 4 bases and J by 8 bases, with 11 bases between the two germline ends. The CDR3 loop spans 13 amino acids. The CDR3 loop is CASSWKVGEKLFF. CDR3 DNA sequence: TGTGCCAGCAGTTGGAAGGTGGGAGAAAAACTGTTTTTT. The whole variable domain, filled in from reference TRBV27 and TRBJ1-4, reads EAQVTQNPRYLITVTGKKLTVTCSQNMNHEYMSWYRQDPGLGLRQIYYSMNVEVTDKGDVPEGYKVSRKEKRNFPLILESPSPNQTSLYFCASSWKVGEKLFFGSGTQLSVL.

For this clonotype: This may come from a read error, since a much larger clone is one base off. The chain has TRBV11-2 and TRBJ2-5, with 9 bases matching TRBD2. Germline trimming cut 7 bases from V and 5 bases from J; bases unmatched to any gene: 8. The CDR3 extends over 14 amino acids. The germline V gene has CDR1 SGHAT and CDR2 FQNNGV. In nucleotides, the CDR3 is TGTGCCAGCACGGGGCGGGGGGGCGGGGAGACCCAGTACTTC. It encodes CASTGRGGGETQYF.

This clonotype appeared many times. The chain has TRBV12-3 or TRBV12-4 and TRBJ1-1, with D unresolved. The CDR3 loop spans 11 amino acids. The V end was cut by 6 bases, the J end by 11 bases, with 13 bases between. CDR3: CASSSPGPAFF. CDR3 nucleotide sequence: TGTGCCAGCAGCTCGCCCGGACCCGCTTTCTTT.

This clonotype has at least ten counts. This chain joins TRBV6-1 and TRBJ2-3, with TRBD2 matching over 8 bases. The J segment lost 8 bases and the V segment lost 6 bases, leaving 16 bases of the junction unmatched. The CDR3 spans 16 residues. Germline loops: CDR1 MNHNS, CDR2 SASEGT. CDR3 sequence: CASSPRGGLGWVTQYF. The CDR3 DNA reads TGTGCCAGCAGCCCGCGCGGGGGGCTCGGCTGGGTTACGCAGTATTTT.

In the case of this clonotype: Possible read error: a much larger clone is one base away. The chain combines TRBV28 with TRBJ2-1; 13 bases fit TRBD2. The CDR3 runs 14 residues. The J segment lost 10 bases and the V segment lost 7 bases, leaving 7 bases of the junction unmatched. In germline, CDR1 is MDHEN, CDR2 SYDVKM. CDR3 protein: CASTELAGGSEQFF. The CDR3, as DNA: TGTGCCAGCACCGAACTAGCGGGGGGGTCCGAGCAGTTCTTC. The whole variable domain, filled in from reference TRBV28 and TRBJ2-1, reads DVKVTQSSRYLVKRTGEKVFLECVQDMDHENMFWYRQDPGLGLRLIYFSYDVKMKEKGDIPEGYSVSREKKERFSLILESASTNQTSMYLCASTELAGGSEQFFGPGTRLTVL.

At least ten counts were recorded for this clonotype. The chain combines TRBV12-3 or TRBV12-4 with TRBJ1-2, with 7 positions matching TRBD1. This CDR3 region has 15 residues. J gave up 8 bases and V 5 bases, and 14 bases lay outside the gene matches. CDR3 DNA: TGTGCCAGCAGTCCTACCCTGACAGGGCCCCTAGGCTACACCTTC. It specifies CASSPTLTGPLGYTF.

This clonotype occurred many times. The gene calls are TRBV7-8 and TRBJ1-6, with D possibly matching TRBD1 (5 bases). Germline loops: CDR1 SGHVS, CDR2 FQNEAQ. The CDR3 runs to 14 residues. Between the trimmed V and J ends, which lost 6 bases and 10 bases, there was a span of 16 bases. CDR3 sequence (DNA): TGTGCCAGCAGAGCGCGTTTGGGGGGATCACCCCTCCACTTT. This encodes CASRARLGGSPLHF.

This clonotype was detected many times. The chain has TRBV6-1 and TRBJ2-3; 9 nucleotides match TRBD1. The CDR3 extends over 13 amino acids. Germline CDR1 and CDR2: MNHNS and SASEGT. The ends lost 6 bases at V and 7 bases at J; junction bases unmatched: 5. CDR3 nucleotide sequence: TGTGCCAGCAGCGGGACAGGGACGAATACGCAGTATTTT. The encoded protein is CASSGTGTNTQYF.

This clonotype was seen many times. The rearrangement links TRBV6-2 or TRBV6-3 to TRBJ2-2; 11 nucleotides line up with TRBD2. Trimming at V came to 1 base and at J to 0 bases, leaving 10 bases not matched to a gene. There are 20 residues in the CDR3. Per germline, CDR1 MNHEY and CDR2 SVGEGT. The CDR3 sequence: CASSYFPLTSGVTNTGELFF. CDR3 coding DNA: TGTGCCAGCAGTTACTTCCCACTGACTAGCGGGGTTACGAACACCGGGGAGCTGTTTTTT.

A word on this clonotype: This may come from a read error, since a much larger clone is one base off. V is TRBV5-1 and J is TRBJ1-1; 8 bases line up with TRBD1. Germline CDR1 is SGHRS and CDR2 is YFSETQ. CDR3 length: 15 residues. This chain's CDR3 is CASSLNQGANTEASF. In DNA, the CDR3 is TGCGCCAGCAGCTTAAACCAGGGGGCGAACACTGAAGCTTCCTTT.

This clonotype appeared a few times. V usage is TRBV6-1 and J usage is TRBJ1-1; D is uncertain. V was cut by 8 bases and J by 6 bases, with 19 bases left in between. The CDR3 totals 14 residues. In germline, CDR1 is MNHNS, CDR2 SASEGT. In nucleotides, the CDR3 is TGTGCCAGCTCCGACGGAACCCGAGAGGCTGAAGCTTTCTTT. Translated, it gives CASSDGTREAEAFF.

J is TRBJ1-1 and V is TRBV7-2, with 10 bases that match TRBD1. The V gene end was trimmed by 1 base and the J gene end by 1 base; junction bases not matched to a gene: 9. Germline assignment: CDR1 SGHTA and CDR2 FQGNSA. The CDR3 runs to 18 residues. The CDR3 protein is CASSLGTGTGVKNTEAFF. CDR3 bases: TGTGCCAGCAGCTTAGGGACCGGGACAGGGGTTAAGAACACTGAAGCTTTCTTT.

A word on this clonotype: A read error is possible here, since a much larger clone lies one base away. This chain joins TRBV6-1 and TRBJ2-3; TRBD2 aligns across 7 bases. V was pared by 6 bases and J by 6 bases, with 6 bases of the junction left unmatched. Per the germline V gene, CDR1 is MNHNS and CDR2 is SASEGT. CDR3 length equals 13 residues. CDR3 sequence: CASRRVGRDTQYF. CDR3 in DNA: TGTGCCAGCAGACGGGTCGGGAGGGATACGCAGTATTTT.

This clonotype was picked up many times. The V and J genes are TRBV7-8 and TRBJ1-2, with 8 positions matching TRBD1. Germline V gene sequence: CDR1 SGHVS, CDR2 FQNEAQ. Trimming cost V 3 bases and J 8 bases; bases outside gene matches: 5. This CDR3 is built from 13 residues. CDR3 protein: CASSLQGAGGYTF. Written as DNA, the CDR3 is TGTGCCAGCAGCTTGCAGGGGGCGGGGGGCTACACCTTC.

This clonotype was counted at least ten times. V and J are TRBV12-3 or TRBV12-4 and TRBJ2-6; TRBD2 might be the D (6 bases). CDR3 length: 17 amino acids. V lost 5 bases, J lost 2 bases, and 16 bases lay in between. In nucleotides, the CDR3 is TGTGCCAGCAGTGGAGGCTCGGGAGCGGCTGGGGCCAACGTCCTGACTTTC. Amino acid sequence: CASSGGSGAAGANVLTF.

The V call is TRBV7-9, the J call TRBJ1-4; D gene unclear. The CDR3 runs 13 residues. Germline-derived CDR1 and CDR2 are SEHNR and FQNEAQ (reference sequence). Trimming removed 1 base at V and 6 bases at J, with 6 bases between. CDR3 region: CASSLVGDEKLFF. The CDR3 DNA reads TGTGCCAGCAGCTTAGTCGGGGATGAAAAACTGTTTTTT.

In its sample, this clonotype was seen many times. The chain carries TRBV10-3 and TRBJ1-1; a possible D gene is TRBD1 (5 bases). The CDR3 is 12 residues long. Between the trimmed V and J ends, which lost 11 bases and 4 bases, there was a span of 14 bases. Germline loops: CDR1 ENHRY, CDR2 SYGVKD. As DNA, the CDR3 is TGTGCCGCTGGGGCCTTGGGCACTGAAGCTTTCTTT. Amino acid sequence: CAAGALGTEAFF.